Listed below are T cell receptor beta chains from one sample, sequenced in a study of T cells after yellow fever vaccination. TCRdb processed the 5' RACE reads anew with MiXCR; each CDR3 protein has one entry. Of around 350,000 distinct CDR3 sequences in the sample, more than 9% were seen once. Sequenced here: PBMCs, sampled on the day of the first yellow fever vaccination. The receptors originated from a man aged 18 to 30 who received the YFV17D yellow fever vaccine. CDR3s include the opening cysteine and the closing phenylalanine or tryptophan. The D gene is left open where the match is weak. Size values are once, few and many counts, or a class for expanded clones, and some rows have none.

>TRBJ1-1|15|TRBV4-1|few|-
TGCGCCAGCAGCCAAGGATTCGTTTCCGTGGGGTGGGCTTTCTTT
CASSQGFVSVGWAFF
>TRBJ2-7|13|TRBV7-8|-|-
TGTGCCAGCAGCAAGTGGGTCGCCTACGAGCAGTACTTC
CASSKWVAYEQYF
>TRBJ1-6|19|TRBV6-1|-|-
TGTGCCAGCAGCCGAACCGCAGGGTCTTCCGGCTCCTATAATTCACCCCTCCACTTT
CASSRTAGSSGSYNSPLHF
>TRBJ1-1|14|TRBV12-3/TRBV12-4|many|-
TGTGCCAGCAGTTGGGGGGGCGCGAACACTGAAGCTTTCTTT
CASSWGGANTEAFF
>TRBJ1-1|14|TRBV19|-|-
TGTGCCAGTAATTCTGGGCGGGGGCCCACTGAAGCTTTCTTT
CASNSGRGPTEAFF
>TRBJ2-2|15|TRBV24-1|few|-
TGTGCCACCAGTGACAACACTGCGAACACCGGGGAGCTGTTTTTT
CATSDNTANTGELFF
>TRBJ2-7|16|TRBV18|few|-
TGTGCCAGCTCGCTTTTACATCCCGGGGCCACCTACGAGCAGTACTTC
CASSLLHPGATYEQYF
>TRBJ1-4|15|TRBV9|few|-
TGTGCCAGCAGCGTAGGCGATCCAACTAATGAAAAACTGTTTTTT
CASSVGDPTNEKLFF
>TRBJ1-1|13|TRBV29-1|-|-
TGCAGCCATAACGGGGGGTTGAACACTGAAGCTTTCTTT
CSHNGGLNTEAFF
>TRBJ2-5|14|TRBV5-5|-|-
TGTGCCAGCAGCTTGGGGTCAGGTTCCAAGACCCAGTACTTC
CASSLGSGSKTQYF
>TRBJ1-2|15|TRBV4-2|few|-
TGTGCCAGCAGCCAAGGTGTTCAAGGGGGCTATGGCTACACCTTC
CASSQGVQGGYGYTF
>TRBJ1-6|14|TRBV5-4|few|-
TGTGCCAGCAGCTTGGAGATGGGTAATTCACCCCTCCACTTT
CASSLEMGNSPLHF
>TRBJ1-2|14|TRBV28|-|-
TGTGCCAGCAACTTTATGGCTTTGAACTATGGCTACACCTTC
CASNFMALNYGYTF
>TRBJ2-3|14|TRBV7-2|few|-
TGTGCCAGCAGCTTAGACGGATCGAGAGATACGCAGTATTTT
CASSLDGSRDTQYF
>TRBJ1-3|15|TRBV3-1|few|-
TGTGCCAGCAGCCAATTGCCGAGCTCTGGAAACACCATATATTTT
CASSQLPSSGNTIYF
>TRBJ2-4|14|TRBV9|few|-
TGTGCCAGCAGCGCCGGGAGGGGGCAGGCGATTCAGTACTTC
CASSAGRGQAIQYF
>TRBJ1-5|15|TRBV15|few|-
TGTGCCACCAGCAGAGATCGGGGCAGGGGTCAGCCCCAGCATTTT
CATSRDRGRGQPQHF
>TRBJ1-5|14|TRBV6-1|few|-
TGTGCCAGCAGCACGCCTAATACCTGGCAGCCCCAGCATTTT
CASSTPNTWQPQHF
>TRBJ2-1|15|TRBV5-1|many|TRBD2
TGCGCCAGCAGCCACGGACTAGCTGGGGGCTATGAGCAGTTCTTC
CASSHGLAGGYEQFF
>TRBJ1-2|14|TRBV4-1|-|TRBD1
TGCGCCAGCAGCCAGGGGAACAGGGGTTATGGCTACACCTTC
CASSQGNRGYGYTF
>TRBJ1-5|14|TRBV19|-|-
TGTGCGCGTCCGGGGAGGGGAGAGGATCAGCCCCAGCATTTT
CARPGRGEDQPQHF
>TRBJ2-3|16|TRBV6-5|-|TRBD2
TGTGCCAGCAGTTACGGTCGAGCGGGGGGCACAGATACGCAGTATTTT
CASSYGRAGGTDTQYF
>TRBJ1-4|16|TRBV7-2|-|TRBD1
TGTGCCAGCAGCTCGAGCCACAGGGGGCGAGGTGAAAAACTGTTTTTT
CASSSSHRGRGEKLFF
>TRBJ1-5|16|TRBV7-2|-|-
TGTGCCAGCAGCCCAGAGACGGGGACCGCGAGTCAGCCCCAGCATTTT
CASSPETGTASQPQHF
>TRBJ2-3|15|TRBV4-2|few|-
TGTGCCAGCAGCAGACGACTAACTAGCACAGATACGCAGTATTTT
CASSRRLTSTDTQYF
>TRBJ1-2|15|TRBV6-2/TRBV6-3|few|TRBD1
TGTGCCAGCAGTTCCCGGACAGGACCGAACTATGGCTACACCTTC
CASSSRTGPNYGYTF
>TRBJ2-5|14|TRBV5-1|-|-
TGCGCCAGCAGCCTCAGGACACACCAAGAGACCCAGTACTTC
CASSLRTHQETQYF
>TRBJ1-5|22|TRBV6-1|many|TRBD1
TGTGCCAGCAGTGATGGAGAAATTCGGGACAGGGTTGTTTGGGGGGACTCTCAGCCCCAGCATTTT
CASSDGEIRDRVVWGDSQPQHF
>TRBJ2-4|15|TRBV10-3|-|-
TGTGCCATCAGTGATGTAGCCGAAGCCAAAAACATTCAGTACTTC
CAISDVAEAKNIQYF
>TRBJ2-3|15|TRBV7-9|-|-
TGTGCCAGCAGCTCGCCGGGACTTATCACAGATACGCAGTATTTT
CASSSPGLITDTQYF
>TRBJ1-3|15|TRBV9|few|-
TGTGCCAGCAGCGAAGGTCGGAGCTCTGGAAACACCATATATTTT
CASSEGRSSGNTIYF
>TRBJ2-5|13|TRBV19|-|-
TGTGCCAGTAGTCCCCCAGAACAAGAGACCCAGTACTTC
CASSPPEQETQYF
>TRBJ2-1|15|TRBV4-2|-|-
TGTGCCAGCAGCCAAGCCGAGAGCTCCTACAATGAGCAGTTCTTC
CASSQAESSYNEQFF